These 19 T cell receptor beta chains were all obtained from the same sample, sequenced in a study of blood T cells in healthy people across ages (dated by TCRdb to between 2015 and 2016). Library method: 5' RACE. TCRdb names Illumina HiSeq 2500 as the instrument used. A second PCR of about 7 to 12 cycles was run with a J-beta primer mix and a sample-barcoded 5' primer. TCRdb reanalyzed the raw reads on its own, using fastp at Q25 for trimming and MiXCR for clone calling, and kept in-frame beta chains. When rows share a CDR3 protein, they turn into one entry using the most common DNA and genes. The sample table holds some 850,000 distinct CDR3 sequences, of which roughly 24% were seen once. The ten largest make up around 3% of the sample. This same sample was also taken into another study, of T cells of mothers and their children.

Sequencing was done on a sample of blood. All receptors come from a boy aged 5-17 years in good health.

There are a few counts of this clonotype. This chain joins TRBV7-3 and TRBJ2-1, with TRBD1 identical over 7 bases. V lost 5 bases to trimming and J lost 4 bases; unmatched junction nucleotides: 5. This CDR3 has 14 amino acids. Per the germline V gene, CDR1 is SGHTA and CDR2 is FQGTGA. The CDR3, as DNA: TGTGCCAGCAGCCATGGACAGGTATACAATGAGCAGTTCTTC. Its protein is CASSHGQVYNEQFF.

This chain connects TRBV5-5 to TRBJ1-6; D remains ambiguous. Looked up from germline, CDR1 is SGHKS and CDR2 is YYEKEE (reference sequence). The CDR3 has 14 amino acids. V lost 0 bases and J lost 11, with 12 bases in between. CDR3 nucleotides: TGTGCCAGCAGCTTGGTGCGGACCGGGGCACCCCTCCACTTT. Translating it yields CASSLVRTGAPLHF.

Here the CDR3 reads CASCQLAVGDTQYF. The CDR3 coding sequence is TGTGCCAGCTGCCAACTAGCGGTGGGGGATACGCAGTATTTT. This chain uses TRBV28 with TRBJ2-3; 8 nucleotides line up with TRBD2. J gave up 6 bases and V 8 bases, and 10 bases lay outside the gene matches. The CDR3 extends over 14 amino acids. CDR1 MDHEN and CDR2 SYDVKM come from the germline V gene.

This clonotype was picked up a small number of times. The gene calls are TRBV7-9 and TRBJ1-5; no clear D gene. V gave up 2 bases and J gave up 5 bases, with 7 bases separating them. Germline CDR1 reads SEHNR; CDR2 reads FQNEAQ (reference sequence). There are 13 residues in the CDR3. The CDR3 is CASSLQRDQPQHF. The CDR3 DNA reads TGTGCCAGCAGCTTACAAAGAGATCAGCCCCAGCATTTT. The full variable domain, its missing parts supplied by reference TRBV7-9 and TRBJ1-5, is DTGVSQNPRHKITKRGQNVTFRCDPISEHNRLYWYRQTLGQGPEFLTYFQNEAQLEKSRLLSDRFSAERPKGSFSTLEIQRTEQGDSAMYLCASSLQRDQPQHFGDGTRLSIL.

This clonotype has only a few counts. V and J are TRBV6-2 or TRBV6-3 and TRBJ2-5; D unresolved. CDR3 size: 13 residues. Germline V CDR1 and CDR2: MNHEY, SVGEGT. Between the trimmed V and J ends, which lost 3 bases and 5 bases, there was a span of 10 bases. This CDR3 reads CASSYAVGETQYF. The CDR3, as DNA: TGTGCCAGCAGTTATGCTGTGGGGGAGACCCAGTACTTC.

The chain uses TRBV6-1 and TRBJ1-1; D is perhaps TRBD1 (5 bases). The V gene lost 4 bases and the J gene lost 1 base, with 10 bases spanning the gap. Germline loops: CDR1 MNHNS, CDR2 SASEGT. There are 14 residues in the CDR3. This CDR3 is CASSAGTRNTEAFF. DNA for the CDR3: TGTGCCAGCAGTGCCGGGACGAGGAACACTGAAGCTTTCTTT.

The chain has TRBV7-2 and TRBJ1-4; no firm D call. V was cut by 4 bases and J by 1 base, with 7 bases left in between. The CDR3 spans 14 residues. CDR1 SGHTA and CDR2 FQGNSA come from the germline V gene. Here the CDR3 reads CASSSWGTNEKLFF. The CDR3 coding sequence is TGTGCCAGCAGCTCATGGGGAACTAATGAAAAACTGTTTTTT.

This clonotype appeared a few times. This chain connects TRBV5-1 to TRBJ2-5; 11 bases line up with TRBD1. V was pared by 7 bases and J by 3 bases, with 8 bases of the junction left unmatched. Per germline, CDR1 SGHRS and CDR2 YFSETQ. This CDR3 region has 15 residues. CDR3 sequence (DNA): TGCGCCAGCTTCCCGGACAGGGGGCTTGAAGAGACCCAGTACTTC. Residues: CASFPDRGLEETQYF.

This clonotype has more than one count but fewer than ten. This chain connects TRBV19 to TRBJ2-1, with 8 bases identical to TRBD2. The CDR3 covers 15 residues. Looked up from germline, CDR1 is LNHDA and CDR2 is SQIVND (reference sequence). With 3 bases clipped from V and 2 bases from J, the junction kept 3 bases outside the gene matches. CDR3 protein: CASSMAGGAYNEQFF. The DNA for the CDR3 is TGTGCCAGTAGTATGGCGGGGGGAGCCTACAATGAGCAGTTCTTC.

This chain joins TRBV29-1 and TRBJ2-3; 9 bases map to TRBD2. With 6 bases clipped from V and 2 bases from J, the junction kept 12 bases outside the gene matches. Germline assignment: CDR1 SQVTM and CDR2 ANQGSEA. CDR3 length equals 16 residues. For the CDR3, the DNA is TGCAGCGTGGGGAAAACTAGCGGGTCGAACACAGATACGCAGTATTTT. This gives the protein CSVGKTSGSNTDTQYF.

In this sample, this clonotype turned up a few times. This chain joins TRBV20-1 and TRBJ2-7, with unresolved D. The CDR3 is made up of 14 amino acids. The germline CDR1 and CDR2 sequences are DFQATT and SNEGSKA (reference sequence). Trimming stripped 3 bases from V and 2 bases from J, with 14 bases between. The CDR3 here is CSARSGQTTYEQYF. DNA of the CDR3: TGCAGTGCTAGGAGTGGGCAGACCACCTACGAGCAGTACTTC.

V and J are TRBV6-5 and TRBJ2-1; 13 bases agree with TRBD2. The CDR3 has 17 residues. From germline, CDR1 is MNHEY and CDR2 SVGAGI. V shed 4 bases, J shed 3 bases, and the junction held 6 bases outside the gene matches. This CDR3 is CASSSTSGGARYNEQFF. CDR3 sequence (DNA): TGTGCCAGCAGTTCAACTAGCGGGGGGGCCCGCTACAATGAGCAGTTCTTC.

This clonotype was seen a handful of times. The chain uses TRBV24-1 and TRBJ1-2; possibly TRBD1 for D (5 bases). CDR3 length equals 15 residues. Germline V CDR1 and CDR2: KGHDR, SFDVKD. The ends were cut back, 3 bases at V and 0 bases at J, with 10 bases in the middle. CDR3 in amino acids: CATSDPTGPNYGYTF. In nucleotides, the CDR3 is TGTGCCACCAGTGATCCTACGGGACCTAACTATGGCTACACCTTC.

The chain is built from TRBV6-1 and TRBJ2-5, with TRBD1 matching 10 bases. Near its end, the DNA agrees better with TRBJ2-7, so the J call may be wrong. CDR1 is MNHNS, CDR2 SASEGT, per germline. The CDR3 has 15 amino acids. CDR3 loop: CASREPDRGINEQYF. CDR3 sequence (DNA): TGTGCCAGCAGAGAACCGGACAGGGGGATAAACGAGCAGTACTTC.

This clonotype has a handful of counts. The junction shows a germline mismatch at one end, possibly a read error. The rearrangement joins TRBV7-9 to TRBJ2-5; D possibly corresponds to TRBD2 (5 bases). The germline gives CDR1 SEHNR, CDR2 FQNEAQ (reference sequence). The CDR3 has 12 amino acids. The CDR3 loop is CASSLALWHIHF. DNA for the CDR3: TGCGCCAGCAGCTTAGCGCTTTGGCATATCCACTTC.

The CDR3 DNA sequence: TGCAGTGCTAGAAACCGGGACAGGGGAATCCAAGAGACCCAGTACTTC. Protein: CSARNRDRGIQETQYF. V usage is TRBV20-1 and J usage is TRBJ2-5; TRBD1 matches at 10 bases. Trimming at V came to 2 bases and at J to 1 base, leaving 7 bases not matched to a gene. This CDR3 spans 16 amino acids. Germline V gives CDR1 DFQATT, CDR2 SNEGSKA (reference sequence).

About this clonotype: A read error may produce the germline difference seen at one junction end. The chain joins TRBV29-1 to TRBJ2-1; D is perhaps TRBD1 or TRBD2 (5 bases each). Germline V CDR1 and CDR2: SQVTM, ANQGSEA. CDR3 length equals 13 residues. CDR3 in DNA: TGCAGCGTGGACTGGGACGTGCACAATGAGCAATTCTTC. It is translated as CSVDWDVHNEQFF.

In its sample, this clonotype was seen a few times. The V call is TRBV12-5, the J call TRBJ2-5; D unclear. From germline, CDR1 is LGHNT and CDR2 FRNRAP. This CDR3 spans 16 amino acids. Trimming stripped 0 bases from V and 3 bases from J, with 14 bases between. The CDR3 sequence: CASGLVPVPTEETQYF. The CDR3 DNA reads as TGTGCTAGTGGTTTGGTGCCAGTTCCTACGGAAGAGACCCAGTACTTC.

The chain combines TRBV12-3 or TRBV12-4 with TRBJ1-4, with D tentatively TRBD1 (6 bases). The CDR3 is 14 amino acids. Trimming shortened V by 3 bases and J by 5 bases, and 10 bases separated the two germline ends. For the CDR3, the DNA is TGTGCCAGCAGTTTTCGACAGGACAATGAAAAACTGTTTTTT. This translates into CASSFRQDNEKLFF.